This T cell receptor (beta chain) was recovered during a study of T-cell memory formation after mild COVID-19. Whole-study context: The TCR clusters were mostly specific to one donor.

General study findings and limits: Clones from the second wave (peaking day 37) had unconfirmed SARS-CoV-2 specificity. Cross-reactive memory seemingly joined, as some responding clones were found in pre-infection memory.

Libraries for TCRalpha and TCRbeta carried sample barcodes and unique molecular identifiers via 5'RACE. TCRdb ran MiXCR on the 5' RACE reads and lists one entry per CDR3 protein. The sample includes roughly 150,000 distinct CDR3 sequences, more than 14% seen only once; the top ten take roughly an eighth. V shed 1 base and J shed 2 bases, with 12 bases lying between them. The CDR3 length is 15 residues. Germline assignment: CDR1 SGHDT and CDR2 YYEEEE. This clonotype has more than one count but fewer than ten. Antigen specificity is unknown. This TCR derives from an adult woman who had mild COVID-19 (a few samples of this study predate the infection). Cell type and time point are not known. Material for sequencing was PBMCs or a T cell subset sorted from them (not recorded which). The rearrangement joins TRBV5-6 to TRBJ2-5, with a possible D match to TRBD1 (5 bases). The CDR3 sequence: CASSLQQTVQETQYF. CDR3 coding DNA: TGTGCCAGCAGCTTGCAACAGACAGTACAAGAGACCCAGTACTTC.